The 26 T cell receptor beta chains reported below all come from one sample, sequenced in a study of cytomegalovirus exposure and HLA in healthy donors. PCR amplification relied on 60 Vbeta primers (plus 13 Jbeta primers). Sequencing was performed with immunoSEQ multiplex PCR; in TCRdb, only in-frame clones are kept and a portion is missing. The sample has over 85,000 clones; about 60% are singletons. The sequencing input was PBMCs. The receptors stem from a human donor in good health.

For the CDR3, the DNA is TGCGCCAGCAGCTTGGTATCCCCCCCGCGGGTCAATGAGCAGTTCTTC. Residues: CASSLVSPPRVNEQFF. The genes are TRBV5-1 and TRBJ2-1; tentative D call: TRBD2 (5 bases). The CDR3 spans 16 residues. The V gene's germline CDR1 is SGHRS and CDR2 YFSETQ. Trimming removed 0 bases from V and 6 bases from J, with 16 bases in between.

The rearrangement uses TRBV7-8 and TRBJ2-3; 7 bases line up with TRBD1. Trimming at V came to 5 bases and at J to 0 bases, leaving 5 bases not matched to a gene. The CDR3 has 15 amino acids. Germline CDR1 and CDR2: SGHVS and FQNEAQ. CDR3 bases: TGTGCCAGCAGCGCTGAGGGGGCGAGCACAGATACGCAGTATTTT. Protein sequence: CASSAEGASTDTQYF.

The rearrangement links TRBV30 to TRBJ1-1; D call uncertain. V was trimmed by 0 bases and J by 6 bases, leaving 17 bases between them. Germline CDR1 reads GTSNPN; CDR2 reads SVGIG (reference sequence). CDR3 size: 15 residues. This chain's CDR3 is CAWSVHALGGPEAFF. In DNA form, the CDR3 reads TGTGCCTGGAGTGTACACGCACTCGGAGGGCCTGAAGCTTTCTTT.

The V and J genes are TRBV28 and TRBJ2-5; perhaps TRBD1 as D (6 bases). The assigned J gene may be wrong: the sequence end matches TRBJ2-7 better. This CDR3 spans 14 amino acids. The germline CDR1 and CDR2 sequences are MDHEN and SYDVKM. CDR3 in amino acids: CASSFQGPYYEQYF. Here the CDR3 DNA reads TGTGCCAGCAGTTTCCAGGGGCCATACTACGAGCAGTACTTC.

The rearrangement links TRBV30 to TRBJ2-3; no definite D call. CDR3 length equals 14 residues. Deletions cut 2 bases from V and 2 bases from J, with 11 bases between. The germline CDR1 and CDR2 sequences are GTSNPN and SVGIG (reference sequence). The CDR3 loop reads CAWSLLPSTDTQYF. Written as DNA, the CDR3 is TGTGCCTGGAGTCTTCTCCCTTCCACAGATACGCAGTATTTT.

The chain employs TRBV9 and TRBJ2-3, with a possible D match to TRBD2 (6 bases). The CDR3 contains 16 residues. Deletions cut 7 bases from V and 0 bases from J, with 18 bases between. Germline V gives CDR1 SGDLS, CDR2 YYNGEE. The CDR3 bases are TGTGCCAGCGGGGAAAGACTAGTTGGAAGCACAGATACGCAGTATTTT. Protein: CASGERLVGSTDTQYF.

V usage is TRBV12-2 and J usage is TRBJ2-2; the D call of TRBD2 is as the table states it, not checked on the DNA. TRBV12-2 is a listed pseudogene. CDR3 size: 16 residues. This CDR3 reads CASRLGTSGSLEELFF. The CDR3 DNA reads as TGTGCAAGTCGCTTAGGGACTAGCGGGAGTTTAGAGGAGCTGTTTTTT.

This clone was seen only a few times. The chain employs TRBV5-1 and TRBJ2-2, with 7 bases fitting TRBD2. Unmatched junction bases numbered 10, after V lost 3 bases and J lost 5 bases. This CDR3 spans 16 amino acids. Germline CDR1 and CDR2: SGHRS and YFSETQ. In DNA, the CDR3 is TGCGCCAGCAGCTCATCCCCCCGCGGGGGTACCGGGGAGCTGTTTTTT. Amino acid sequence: CASSSSPRGGTGELFF.

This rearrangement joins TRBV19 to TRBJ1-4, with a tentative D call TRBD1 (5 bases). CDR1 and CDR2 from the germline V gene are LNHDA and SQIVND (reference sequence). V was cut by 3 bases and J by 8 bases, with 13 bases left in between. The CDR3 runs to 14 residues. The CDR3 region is CASSIGQGLEKLFF. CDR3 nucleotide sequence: TGTGCCAGTAGTATCGGGCAGGGACTCGAAAAACTGTTTTTT.

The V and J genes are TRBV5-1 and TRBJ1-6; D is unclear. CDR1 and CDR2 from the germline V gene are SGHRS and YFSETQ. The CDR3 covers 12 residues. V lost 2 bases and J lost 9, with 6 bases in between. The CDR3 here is CASSFSGSPLHF. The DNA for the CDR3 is TGCGCCAGCAGCTTTTCGGGTTCACCCCTCCACTTT.

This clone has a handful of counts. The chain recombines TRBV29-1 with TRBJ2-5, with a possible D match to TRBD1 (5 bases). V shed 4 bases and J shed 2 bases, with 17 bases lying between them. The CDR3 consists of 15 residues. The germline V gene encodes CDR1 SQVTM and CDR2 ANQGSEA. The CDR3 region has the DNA TGCAGCGTTGTCGGATTAGGGGCAGGGCAAGAGACCCAGTACTTC. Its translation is CSVVGLGAGQETQYF.

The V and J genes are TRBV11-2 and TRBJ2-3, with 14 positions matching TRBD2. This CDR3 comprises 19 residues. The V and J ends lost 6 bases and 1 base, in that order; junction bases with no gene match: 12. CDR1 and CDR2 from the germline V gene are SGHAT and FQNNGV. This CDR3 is CASSRGLAGGVGGTDTQYF. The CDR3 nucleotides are TGTGCCAGCAGTCGAGGACTAGCGGGAGGTGTGGGGGGCACAGATACGCAGTATTTT.

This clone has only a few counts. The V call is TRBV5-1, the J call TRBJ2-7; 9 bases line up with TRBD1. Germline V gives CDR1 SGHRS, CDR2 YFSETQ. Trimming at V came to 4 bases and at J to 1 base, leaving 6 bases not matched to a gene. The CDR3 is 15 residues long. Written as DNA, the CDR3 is TGCGCCAGCAGCACGACCGGGACAGGGTCCTACGAGCAGTACTTC. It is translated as CASSTTGTGSYEQYF.

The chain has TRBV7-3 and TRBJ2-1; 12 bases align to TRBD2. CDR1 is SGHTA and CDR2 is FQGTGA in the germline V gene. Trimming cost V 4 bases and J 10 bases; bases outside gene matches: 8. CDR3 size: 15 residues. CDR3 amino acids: CASSSSSGRAGEQFF. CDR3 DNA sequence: TGTGCCAGCAGCTCCTCTAGCGGGAGGGCCGGGGAGCAGTTCTTC.

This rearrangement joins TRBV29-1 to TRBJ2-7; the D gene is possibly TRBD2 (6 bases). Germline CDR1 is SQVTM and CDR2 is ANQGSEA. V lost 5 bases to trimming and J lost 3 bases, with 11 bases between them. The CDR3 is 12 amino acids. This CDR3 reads CSVQGGNYEQYF. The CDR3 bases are TGCAGCGTTCAGGGCGGGAACTACGAGCAGTACTTC.

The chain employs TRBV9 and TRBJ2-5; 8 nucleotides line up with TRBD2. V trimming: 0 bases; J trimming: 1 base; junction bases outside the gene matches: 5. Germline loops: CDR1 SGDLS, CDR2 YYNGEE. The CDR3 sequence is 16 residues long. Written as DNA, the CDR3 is TGTGCCAGCAGCGTAGGAAAGCGGGAGAGCCAAGAGACCCAGTACTTC. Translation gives CASSVGKRESQETQYF.

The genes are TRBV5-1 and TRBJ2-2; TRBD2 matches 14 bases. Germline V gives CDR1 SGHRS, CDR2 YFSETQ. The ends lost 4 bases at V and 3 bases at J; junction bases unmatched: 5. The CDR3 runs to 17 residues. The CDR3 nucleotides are TGCGCCAGCAGCCCGGGACTAGCGGGAGTATACACCGGGGAGCTGTTTTTT. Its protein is CASSPGLAGVYTGELFF.

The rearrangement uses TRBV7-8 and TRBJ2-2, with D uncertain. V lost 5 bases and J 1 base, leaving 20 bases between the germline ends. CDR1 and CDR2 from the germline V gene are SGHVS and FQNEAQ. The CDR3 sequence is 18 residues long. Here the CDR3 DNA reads TGTGCCAGCAGCACGATTAGTCACCCTGGTAGGAACACCGGGGAGCTGTTTTTT. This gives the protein CASSTISHPGRNTGELFF.

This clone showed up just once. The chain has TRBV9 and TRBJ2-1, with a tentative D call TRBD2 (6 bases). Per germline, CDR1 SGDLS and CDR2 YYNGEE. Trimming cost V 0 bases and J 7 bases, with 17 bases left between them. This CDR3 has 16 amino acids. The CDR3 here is CASSVVGTPSQNEQFF. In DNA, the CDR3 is TGTGCCAGCAGCGTAGTTGGGACTCCCTCCCAAAATGAGCAGTTCTTC.

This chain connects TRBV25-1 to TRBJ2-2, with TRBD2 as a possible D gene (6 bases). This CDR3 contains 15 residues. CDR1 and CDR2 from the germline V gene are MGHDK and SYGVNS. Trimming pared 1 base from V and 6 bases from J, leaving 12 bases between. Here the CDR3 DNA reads TGTGCCAGCAGTGAATCCGGGAGAGAATCCGGGGAGCTGTTTTTT. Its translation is CASSESGRESGELFF. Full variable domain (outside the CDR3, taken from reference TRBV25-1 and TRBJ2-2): EADIYQTPRYLVIGTGKKITLECSQTMGHDKMYWYQQDPGMELHLIHYSYGVNSTEKGDLSSESTVSRIRTEHFPLTLESARPSHTSQYLCASSESGRESGELFFGEGSRLTVL.

CDR3 residues: CASTWGGTSSYNEQFF. CDR3 DNA: TGTGCCAGCACCTGGGGCGGGACTAGCTCCTACAATGAGCAGTTCTTC. This sequence joins TRBV28 and TRBJ2-1; 8 nucleotides line up with TRBD2. Germline CDR1 MDHEN, CDR2 SYDVKM. With 7 bases clipped from V and 0 bases from J, the junction kept 8 bases outside the gene matches. The CDR3 is made up of 16 amino acids.

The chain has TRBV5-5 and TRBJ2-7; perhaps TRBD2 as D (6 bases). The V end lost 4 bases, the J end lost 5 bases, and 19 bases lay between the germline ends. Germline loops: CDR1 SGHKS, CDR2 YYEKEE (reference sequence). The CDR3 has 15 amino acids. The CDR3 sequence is CASSHTGPGDDEQYF. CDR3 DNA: TGTGCCAGCAGCCATACAGGACCGGGGGACGACGAGCAGTACTTC.

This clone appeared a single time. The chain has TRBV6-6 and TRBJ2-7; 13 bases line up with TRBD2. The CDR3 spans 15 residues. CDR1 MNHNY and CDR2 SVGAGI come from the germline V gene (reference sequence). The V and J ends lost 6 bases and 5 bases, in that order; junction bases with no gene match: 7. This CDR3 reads CASSPGLAGWDEQYF. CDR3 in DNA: TGTGCCAGCAGCCCGGGACTAGCGGGATGGGACGAGCAGTACTTC.

The CDR3 nucleotides are TGTGCCAGCAGTAGACTCGGACAGGGGGCCTACGAGCAGTACTTC. Amino acid sequence: CASSRLGQGAYEQYF. The chain employs TRBV6-5 and TRBJ2-7; TRBD1 aligns across 10 bases. The CDR3 runs 15 residues. V was clipped by 5 bases and J by 2 bases; unmatched bases: 6. Germline CDR1 is MNHEY and CDR2 is SVGAGI.

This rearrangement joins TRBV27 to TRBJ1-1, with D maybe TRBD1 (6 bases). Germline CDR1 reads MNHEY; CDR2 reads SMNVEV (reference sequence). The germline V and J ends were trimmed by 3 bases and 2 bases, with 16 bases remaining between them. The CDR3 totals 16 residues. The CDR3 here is CASSFTRTGLNTEAFF. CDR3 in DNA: TGTGCCAGCAGTTTTACTCGTACAGGGCTAAACACTGAAGCTTTCTTT.

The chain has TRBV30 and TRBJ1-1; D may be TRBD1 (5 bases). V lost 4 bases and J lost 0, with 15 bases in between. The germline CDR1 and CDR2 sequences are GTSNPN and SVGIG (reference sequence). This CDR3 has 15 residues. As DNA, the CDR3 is TGTGCCTGGAAGCAGGGTTTACTCATGAACACTGAAGCTTTCTTT. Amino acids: CAWKQGLLMNTEAFF.